This T cell receptor beta chain was observed in a study of blood T cell repertoires in COVID-19. At the level of the study: Collection of acute and convalescent COVID-19 samples took place in the United States, Italy and Spain. From T cells, B-cell-depleted T cells, or PBMCs came the material, which was cDNA or gDNA.

The CDR3 totals 16 residues. In germline, CDR1 is MNHEY, CDR2 SVGAGI. V shed 0 bases and J 2 bases; nucleotides not matched to a gene: 6. As originally analysed: Reference gene primer amplification in the assay estimated nucleated cell counts. TCRdb's copy holds only in-frame clones and misses some; the assay was immunoSEQ multiplex PCR. That table gives V, J and clone size, and the DNA gave D and trimming. The repertoire holds 200,000 to 250,000 clones, with 65% to 85% as singletons. The chain has TRBV6-5 and TRBJ2-7; TRBD1 agrees at 8 bases. The sequenced material came from peripheral blood. This receptor was identified in a woman aged 40 to 50 with active or convalescent COVID-19. In nucleotides, the CDR3 is TGTGCCAGCAGTTACTCGACAGGGGTGGTCCCCTACGAGCAGTACTTC. It translates to CASSYSTGVVPYEQYF.